The 27 T cell receptor beta chains given below trace back to one sample, sequenced in a study of T cell responses to AZD1222 COVID-19 vaccine. TCRdb's table, derived via immunoSEQ multiplex PCR, lists solely in-frame clones and lacks some. The sample holds some 130,000 clones; about 90% are singletons and the top ten take roughly 8.9%. This material consisted of peripheral blood, taken on day 0 of AZD1222 vaccination. The receptors here all came from an adult in good health.

The chain couples TRBV7-8 to TRBJ2-3; no clear D gene. V was trimmed by 0 bases and J by 8 bases, leaving 12 bases between them. Germline CDR1 reads SGHVS; CDR2 reads FQNEAQ. This CDR3 spans 14 amino acids. The CDR3 sequence is CASSLANAFSTQYF. CDR3 bases: TGTGCCAGCAGCTTAGCGAATGCGTTTTCTACGCAGTATTTT. Full variable domain (outside the CDR3, taken from reference TRBV7-8 and TRBJ2-3): GAGVSQSPRYKVAKRGQDVALRCDPISGHVSLFWYQQALGQGPEFLTYFQNEAQLDKSGLPSDRFFAERPEGSVSTLKIQRTQQEDSAVYLCASSLANAFSTQYFGPGTRLTVL.

The rearrangement uses TRBV6-5 and TRBJ1-6, with 7 bases lining up with TRBD1. V was pared by 0 bases and J by 10 bases, with 6 bases of the junction left unmatched. There are 15 residues in the CDR3. CDR1 is MNHEY and CDR2 is SVGAGI in the germline V gene. The DNA of the CDR3 is TGTGCCAGCAGTTACTCTAACAGGGGATGGTCACCCCTCCACTTT. Protein: CASSYSNRGWSPLHF.

This chain links TRBV19 with TRBJ2-7; 7 bases line up with TRBD2. The germline CDR1 and CDR2 sequences are LNHDA and SQIVND (reference sequence). This CDR3 has 15 amino acids. V trimming: 4 bases; J trimming: 0 bases; junction bases outside the gene matches: 6. CDR3 sequence reads: CASSSPSGGSYEQYF. The CDR3 coding sequence is TGTGCCAGTAGTAGCCCTAGCGGAGGCTCCTACGAGCAGTACTTC.

This chain joins TRBV19 and TRBJ2-1; D is undetermined. Germline V gene data show CDR1 as LNHDA and CDR2 as SQIVND (reference sequence). The V end was cut by 2 bases, the J end by 4 bases, with 3 bases between. CDR3 length equals 12 residues. This chain's CDR3 is CASSIQYNEQFF. DNA of the CDR3: TGTGCCAGTAGTATACAATACAATGAGCAGTTCTTC.

The chain couples TRBV30 to TRBJ1-2; D call uncertain. The CDR3 totals 11 residues. Trimming left V 4 bases short and J 5 bases short, with 8 bases between. Germline V gene sequence: CDR1 GTSNPN, CDR2 SVGIG (reference sequence). CDR3 nucleotides: TGTGCCTGGACTGAACGGTATGGCTACACCTTC. Its translation is CAWTERYGYTF. Supplemented by reference TRBV30 and TRBJ1-2, the full variable domain reads SQTIHQWPATLVQPVGSPLSLECTVEGTSNPNLYWYRQAAGRGLQLLFYSVGIGQISSEVPQNLSASRPQDRQFILSSKKLLLSDSGFYLCAWTERYGYTFGSGTRLTVV.

This chain joins TRBV28 and TRBJ1-5, with no clear D. V was clipped by 5 bases and J by 5 bases, with 10 bases between them. Germline assignment: CDR1 MDHEN and CDR2 SYDVKM. The CDR3 has 13 amino acids. The CDR3 reads CASSAILDQPQHF. In DNA form, the CDR3 reads TGTGCCAGCAGTGCTATCTTGGATCAGCCCCAGCATTTT.

The chain couples TRBV5-1 to TRBJ2-3; no clear D gene. The V and J ends lost 0 bases and 1 base respectively, with 9 bases between them. CDR1 is SGHRS, CDR2 YFSETQ, per germline. The CDR3 spans 15 residues. DNA of the CDR3: TGCGCCAGCAGCTTGGCCATGCCTCGCACAGATACGCAGTATTTT. It codes for CASSLAMPRTDTQYF.

The chain recombines TRBV28 with TRBJ2-7; TRBD1 matches at 8 bases. Germline CDR1 and CDR2: MDHEN and SYDVKM. Trimming at V came to 6 bases and at J to 3 bases, leaving 7 bases not matched to a gene. CDR3 length equals 14 residues. The CDR3 sequence is CASSLPGQDYEQYF. In DNA, the CDR3 is TGTGCCAGCAGCCTGCCGGGACAGGACTACGAGCAGTACTTC. Supplemented by reference TRBV28 and TRBJ2-7, the full variable domain reads DVKVTQSSRYLVKRTGEKVFLECVQDMDHENMFWYRQDPGLGLRLIYFSYDVKMKEKGDIPEGYSVSREKKERFSLILESASTNQTSMYLCASSLPGQDYEQYFGPGTRLTVT.

The chain employs TRBV7-8 and TRBJ2-5; 8 nucleotides align to TRBD2. Germline V gene sequence: CDR1 SGHVS, CDR2 FQNEAQ. The CDR3 runs to 15 residues. Losses at the gene ends were 7 bases for V and 4 bases for J; bases not matched to a gene: 11. The CDR3 here is CASINRGGLVETQYF. In nucleotides, the CDR3 is TGTGCCAGCATTAACCGCGGGGGGCTGGTAGAGACCCAGTACTTC.

The chain couples TRBV19 to TRBJ2-2; D gene unclear. The germline CDR1 and CDR2 sequences are LNHDA and SQIVND (reference sequence). Trimming pared 2 bases from V and 8 bases from J, leaving 9 bases between. The CDR3 covers 13 residues. CDR3 loop: CASSIYVAGELFF. Written as DNA, the CDR3 is TGTGCCAGTAGTATATACGTCGCGGGGGAGCTGTTTTTT.

This chain uses TRBV5-1 with TRBJ2-2; D might be TRBD1 (5 bases). The CDR3 totals 15 residues. Germline V gene data show CDR1 as SGHRS and CDR2 as YFSETQ. Trimming pared 0 bases from V and 4 bases from J, leaving 10 bases between. DNA of the CDR3: TGCGCCAGCAGCTTGGCCGGCAGGGCCACCGGGGAGCTGTTTTTT. It specifies CASSLAGRATGELFF.

V gene TRBV28 combines with J gene TRBJ1-2; maybe TRBD1 (6 bases). Germline lookup yields CDR1 MDHEN and CDR2 SYDVKM. The CDR3 sequence is 14 residues long. V was shortened by 6 bases and J by 4 bases, with 15 bases between the two germline ends. The CDR3 nucleotides are TGTGCCAGCAGAATTATGACGGGGGCCTATGGCTACACCTTC. Protein product: CASRIMTGAYGYTF.

V gene TRBV11-2 combines with J gene TRBJ2-7; D may be TRBD2 (6 bases). Per the germline V gene, CDR1 is SGHAT and CDR2 is FQNNGV. This CDR3 has 14 residues. With 5 bases removed from V and 3 bases from J, the gap between germline ends came to 14 bases. The chain's CDR3 is CASSHGGISYEQYF. CDR3 sequence (DNA): TGTGCCAGCAGCCATGGGGGGATCAGCTACGAGCAGTACTTC.

The chain combines TRBV6-6 with TRBJ1-2; TRBD1 is a possible D gene (6 bases). V was shortened by 4 bases and J by 7 bases, with 13 bases between the two germline ends. There are 13 residues in the CDR3. From germline, CDR1 is MNHNY and CDR2 SVGAGI (reference sequence). The CDR3 nucleotides read TGTGCCAGCAGTTGGGGGGGCGGCAGTGGCTACACCTTC. Protein: CASSWGGGSGYTF.

The chain links TRBV9 to TRBJ1-2; D uncertain. The V and J ends lost 3 bases and 3 bases respectively, with 21 bases between them. Per germline, CDR1 SGDLS and CDR2 YYNGEE. The CDR3 has 17 residues. As DNA, the CDR3 is TGTGCCAGCAGCGCGGGTGGGGTGGACCCCGGGGACTATGGCTACACCTTC. It is translated as CASSAGGVDPGDYGYTF.

V is TRBV7-9 and J is TRBJ1-2; TRBD1 is a possible D gene (6 bases). There are 17 residues in the CDR3. V dropped 4 bases and J dropped 3 bases, with 21 bases sitting between them. Germline V gene sequence: CDR1 SEHNR, CDR2 FQNEAQ (reference sequence). CDR3 sequence (DNA): TGTGCCAGCAGCTCAACCGCGGGGACAACTTATGACTATGGCTACACCTTC. It yields the protein CASSSTAGTTYDYGYTF.

The chain recombines TRBV7-6 with TRBJ2-5; 12 nucleotides align to TRBD2. The CDR3 contains 17 residues. Germline trimming cut 5 bases from V and 9 bases from J; bases unmatched to any gene: 16. Per germline, CDR1 SGHVS and CDR2 FNYEAQ. The CDR3 DNA reads TGTGCCAGCAGCCTGTCGGCTAGCGGGGGGGGTAAAGGGGCCCAGTACTTC. It codes for CASSLSASGGGKGAQYF. The full variable domain, its missing parts supplied by reference TRBV7-6 and TRBJ2-5, is GAGVSQSPRYKVTKRGQDVALRCDPISGHVSLYWYRQALGQGPEFLTYFNYEAQQDKSGLPNDRFSAERPEGSISTLTIQRTEQRDSAMYRCASSLSASGGGKGAQYFGPGTRLLVL.

This clone was detected only once. In DNA form, the CDR3 reads TGTGCCAGTTGCCTCGGGGGGACCTACAATGAGCAGTTCTTC. It translates to CASCLGGTYNEQFF. V gene TRBV19 combines with J gene TRBJ2-1; 7 nucleotides match TRBD2. After removal of 8 bases from V and 2 bases from J, the junction contained 6 bases not matched to a gene. Germline CDR1 reads LNHDA; CDR2 reads SQIVND (reference sequence). The CDR3 loop spans 14 amino acids.

J is TRBJ2-7 and V is TRBV12-3 or TRBV12-4; 7 bases match TRBD2. V lost 7 bases and J lost 5; bases outside the gene matches: 8. The CDR3 runs to 13 residues. DNA of the CDR3: TGTGCCAGCACTATTGGCGGGAGTAACGAGCAGTACTTC. It yields the protein CASTIGGSNEQYF.

The CDR3: CASGGQMNTEAFF. CDR3 bases: TGTGCCAGCGGGGGCCAGATGAACACTGAAGCTTTCTTT. This chain links TRBV5-6 with TRBJ1-1; D may be TRBD1 (6 bases). V was shortened by 7 bases and J by 0 bases, with 10 bases between the two germline ends. The CDR3 runs 13 residues. Germline CDR1 is SGHDT and CDR2 is YYEEEE. Combining the CDR3 with reference TRBV5-6 and TRBJ1-1 gives the whole variable domain DAGVTQSPTHLIKTRGQQVTLRCSPKSGHDTVSWYQQALGQGPQFIFQYYEEEERQRGNFPDRFSGHQFPNYSSELNVNALLLGDSALYLCASGGQMNTEAFFGQGTRLTVV.

The V and J genes are TRBV2 and TRBJ2-1; D gene uncertain. The ends were cut back, 6 bases at V and 9 bases at J, with 9 bases in the middle. Looked up from germline, CDR1 is SNHLY and CDR2 is FYNNEI. The length of the CDR3 is 11 residues. CDR3 nucleotides: TGTGCCAGCAGGGAGCAGAGTGAGCAGTTCTTC. Amino acids: CASREQSEQFF.

This clone was picked up one time. V and J are TRBV5-1 and TRBJ2-1; D is possibly TRBD2 (6 bases). There are 15 residues in the CDR3. V was clipped by 3 bases and J by 2 bases, with 12 bases between them. Germline-derived CDR1 and CDR2 are SGHRS and YFSETQ. The CDR3 DNA reads as TGCGCCAGCAGCTGGGGGGTCAGCACCTACAATGAGCAGTTCTTC. Protein sequence: CASSWGVSTYNEQFF.

The genes are TRBV7-2 and TRBJ2-1; TRBD1 might be the D (6 bases). The germline CDR1 and CDR2 sequences are SGHTA and FQGNSA. V lost 1 base and J 0 bases, leaving 7 bases between the germline ends. This CDR3 is built from 15 residues. Here the CDR3 reads CASSLGRGSYNEQFF. In nucleotides, the CDR3 is TGTGCCAGCAGCTTAGGCAGGGGCTCCTACAATGAGCAGTTCTTC.

The CDR3 DNA is TGTGCCAGCTCACCAAGGACAGCGAATTCGGGGACTAATGAAAAACTGTTTTTT. This encodes CASSPRTANSGTNEKLFF. The rearrangement links TRBV18 to TRBJ1-4, with D possibly matching TRBD1 (6 bases). The CDR3 runs to 18 residues. Germline CDR1 is KGHSH and CDR2 is LQKENI. The germline V and J ends were trimmed by 2 bases and 2 bases, with 18 bases remaining between them. The entire variable domain, with the rest obtained from reference TRBV18 and TRBJ1-4, is as follows: NAGVMQNPRHLVRRRGQEARLRCSPMKGHSHVYWYRQLPEEGLKFMVYLQKENIIDESGMPKERFSAEFPKEGPSILRIQQVVRGDSAAYFCASSPRTANSGTNEKLFFGSGTQLSVL.

This chain connects TRBV9 to TRBJ2-3; TRBD2 aligns across 8 bases. With V trimmed by 4 bases and J by 4 bases, 8 bases remained unmatched. CDR1 SGDLS and CDR2 YYNGEE come from the germline V gene. This CDR3 is built from 15 residues. As DNA, the CDR3 is TGTGCCAGCAGCATGCGGGGGGTAGGACCAGATACGCAGTATTTT. Amino acids: CASSMRGVGPDTQYF.

The V call is TRBV24-1, the J call TRBJ2-2, with D unresolved. CDR1 KGHDR and CDR2 SFDVKD come from the germline V gene. This CDR3 has 11 amino acids. V was pared by 6 bases and J by 6 bases, with 4 bases between. CDR3 loop: CATSFSGELFF. The CDR3 DNA is TGTGCCACCAGTTTTTCCGGGGAGCTGTTTTTT.

This clone was recorded once. This chain uses TRBV29-1 with TRBJ2-7; 7 bases agree with TRBD2. Germline CDR1 SQVTM, CDR2 ANQGSEA. The CDR3 totals 11 residues. V lost 4 bases to trimming and J lost 6 bases; unmatched junction nucleotides: 3. CDR3 sequence (DNA): TGCAGCGTTGCGTCGGGAGGCGAGCAGTACTTC. Translation gives CSVASGGEQYF.